Reported below is one T cell receptor (beta chain). This CDR3 has 12 residues. Trimming shortened V by 1 base and J by 9 bases, and 10 bases separated the two germline ends. Per the germline V gene, CDR1 is SGHTA and CDR2 is FQGNSA. The data derive from a study of T cell repertoires in cytomegalovirus infection. TCRdb re-called the reads through MiXCR, storing one row per CDR3 protein. This table holds fewer than 550,000 distinct CDR3 sequences, approximately 25% found once. The clonotype originates from a human donor in good health (CMV status not recorded). Some clones in this sample may be carry-over from other donors' samples. This chain joins TRBV7-2 and TRBJ2-7; D unresolved. Source material: PBMCs. Here the CDR3 reads CASSLDEAAQYF. In nucleotides, the CDR3 is TGTGCCAGCAGCTTAGACGAGGCGGCGCAGTACTTC.